A single sample is the source of the 15 T cell receptor beta chains below, sequenced in a study of CD8 T cells in ankylosing spondylitis. Their cognate antigens are unknown. Study-wide findings and caveats: Roughly eight highly homologous variants made up a TCR beta motif that seemed to typify ankylosing spondylitis blood.

TCRdb re-derived calls from the 5' RACE reads in MiXCR, one entry per CDR3 protein. The sample consists of hundreds of thousands of distinct CDR3 sequences, over 9.5% of them appearing once. The specimen was blood, either unsorted or a sorted T cell fraction (not recorded which). These TCRs come from a male donor with ankylosing spondylitis.

This clonotype was detected a few times. The chain joins TRBV7-6 to TRBJ1-6; possible D gene TRBD1, 6 bases. Trimming took 5 bases from V and 10 from J, leaving 21 bases between them. Germline V lookup: CDR1 SGHVS, CDR2 FNYEAQ. The CDR3 runs to 16 residues. CDR3 coding DNA: TGTGCCAGCAGCCGGGACACCCAAAGGGCAAACTCACCCCTCCACTTT. This codes for CASSRDTQRANSPLHF.

The rearrangement links TRBV6-1 to TRBJ2-7; no clear D. The germline V and J ends were trimmed by 2 bases and 1 base, with 3 bases remaining between them. CDR1 is MNHNS and CDR2 is SASEGT in the germline V gene. The CDR3 totals 12 residues. The CDR3 bases are TGTGCCAGCAGTGAAAATTCCTACGAGCAGTACGTC. This encodes CASSENSYEQYV.

This clonotype was seen more than once but under ten times. This chain uses TRBV12-3 or TRBV12-4 with TRBJ1-3; D is possibly TRBD1 (5 bases). V was clipped by 3 bases and J by 4 bases, with 7 bases between them. This CDR3 has 13 residues. The DNA of the CDR3 is TGTGCCAGCAGTTTCGGGGGGGGAAACACCATATATTTT. This gives the protein CASSFGGGNTIYF.

This clonotype was seen repeatedly, ten times or more. The rearrangement joins TRBV19 to TRBJ1-1; no clear D. Germline lookup yields CDR1 LNHDA and CDR2 SQIVND (reference sequence). This CDR3 is 13 amino acids long. Trimming shortened V by 8 bases and J by 1 base, and 11 bases separated the two germline ends. The CDR3 nucleotides are TGTGCCAGTTACGGCCGTTGGAACACTGAAGCTTTCTTT. As protein: CASYGRWNTEAFF.

DNA for the CDR3: TGTGCCAGCAGCTTAAGAGCGGGAGTTATCTACAATGAGCAGTTCTTC. Translation gives CASSLRAGVIYNEQFF. V usage is TRBV5-5 and J usage is TRBJ2-1; 8 nucleotides align to TRBD2. Germline V gene lookup returns CDR1 SGHKS and CDR2 YYEKEE (reference sequence). V was clipped by 2 bases and J by 3 bases; unmatched bases: 7. There are 16 residues in the CDR3.

The chain has TRBV2 and TRBJ2-5, with a tentative D call TRBD1 (6 bases). CDR3 length equals 15 residues. V shed 5 bases and J shed 4 bases, with 17 bases lying between them. CDR1 and CDR2 from the germline V gene are SNHLY and FYNNEI. In DNA form, the CDR3 reads TGTGCCAGCAGTCGTTTGACAGGTCAGGGAGAGACCCAGTACTTC. This sequence encodes CASSRLTGQGETQYF. The whole variable domain, filled in from reference TRBV2 and TRBJ2-5, reads EPEVTQTPSHQVTQMGQEVILRCVPISNHLYFYWYRQILGQKVEFLVSFYNNEISEKSEIFDDQFSVERPDGSNFTLKIRSTKLEDSAMYFCASSRLTGQGETQYFGPGTRLLVL.

The chain carries TRBV7-9 and TRBJ2-5, with a possible D match to TRBD2 (6 bases). The CDR3 has 15 residues. V lost 5 bases to trimming and J lost 0 bases, with 13 bases between them. Germline CDR1 is SEHNR and CDR2 is FQNEAQ (reference sequence). CDR3: CASSLRGRYQETQYF. CDR3 DNA: TGTGCCAGCAGCCTCCGAGGGAGGTACCAAGAGACCCAGTACTTC.

The table lists this clonotype with many counts. This CDR3 is CASSPQGYWGEETQYF. The CDR3 DNA reads as TGTGCCAGCAGCCCCCAGGGGTATTGGGGCGAAGAGACCCAGTACTTC. This chain joins TRBV9 and TRBJ2-5; D is perhaps TRBD1 (6 bases). V lost 4 bases and J 3 bases, leaving 19 bases between the germline ends. The CDR3 has 16 residues. Germline loops: CDR1 SGDLS, CDR2 YYNGEE.

This clonotype was seen a few times. The J gene is TRBJ1-2, the V gene TRBV5-6, with D possibly being TRBD1 (5 bases). V was shortened by 0 bases and J by 3 bases, with 18 bases between the two germline ends. Germline-derived CDR1 and CDR2 are SGHDT and YYEEEE. The CDR3 runs to 17 residues. DNA for the CDR3: TGTGCCAGCAGCTTGGGGGCCACAGGCCCGGCGGACTATGGCTACACCTTC. This sequence encodes CASSLGATGPADYGYTF. Variable domain in full (rest from reference TRBV5-6 and TRBJ1-2): DAGVTQSPTHLIKTRGQQVTLRCSPKSGHDTVSWYQQALGQGPQFIFQYYEEEERQRGNFPDRFSGHQFPNYSSELNVNALLLGDSALYLCASSLGATGPADYGYTFGSGTRLTVV.

This chain links TRBV4-2 with TRBJ2-3, with TRBD2 as a possible D gene (5 bases). Germline V gene lookup returns CDR1 LGHNA and CDR2 YNFKEQ. With 3 bases removed from V and 7 bases from J, the gap between germline ends came to 8 bases. The length of the CDR3 is 12 residues. CDR3 bases: TGTGCCAGCAGCCAGGAGGCGAATACGCAGTATTTT. As protein: CASSQEANTQYF.

This clonotype is labeled medium-sized. The DNA for the CDR3 is TGTGCCAGCAGTCCCCAGAGGGCTAGCGGGGCAGATACGCAGTATTTT. It codes for CASSPQRASGADTQYF. The chain recombines TRBV12-3 or TRBV12-4 with TRBJ2-3, with 9 nucleotides matching TRBD2. The trim removed 5 bases at V and 4 bases at J, leaving 10 bases unmatched. CDR3 size: 16 residues.

This clonotype was seen a handful of times. V usage is TRBV30 and J usage is TRBJ2-7; TRBD2 might be the D (5 bases). Germline values: CDR1 GTSNPN, CDR2 SVGIG (reference sequence). V gave up 2 bases and J gave up 7 bases, with 18 bases separating them. The CDR3 runs to 14 residues. Here the CDR3 DNA reads TGTGCCTGGAGTCTACCGCCGGCTAGCCGGGAGCAGTACTTC. Its protein is CAWSLPPASREQYF.

The chain has TRBV20-1 and TRBJ2-7; 9 positions match TRBD1. The germline V gene encodes CDR1 DFQATT and CDR2 SNEGSKA (reference sequence). After removal of 5 bases from V and 6 bases from J, the junction contained 5 bases not matched to a gene. The CDR3 is 12 residues long. This CDR3 reads CSAWDRAGEQYF. The CDR3 region has the DNA TGCAGTGCTTGGGACAGGGCAGGCGAGCAGTACTTC.

There are a few counts of this clonotype. This chain uses TRBV11-2 with TRBJ2-7, with D uncertain. Trimming cost V 5 bases and J 2 bases, with 10 bases left between them. The CDR3 loop spans 13 amino acids. Germline V gene lookup returns CDR1 SGHAT and CDR2 FQNNGV. The chain's CDR3 is CASSPPNPYEQYF. The CDR3 nucleotides are TGTGCCAGCAGCCCCCCCAATCCCTACGAGCAGTACTTC.

The chain recombines TRBV30 with TRBJ2-1; the D gene is possibly TRBD1 (5 bases). This CDR3 has 13 amino acids. Germline V gene sequence: CDR1 GTSNPN, CDR2 SVGIG (reference sequence). The ends were cut back, 4 bases at V and 9 bases at J, with 16 bases in the middle. CDR3 amino acids: CAWTGLAPTEQFF. For the CDR3, the DNA is TGTGCCTGGACAGGGTTAGCCCCTACTGAGCAGTTCTTC.